Listed here are 30 T cell receptor beta chains from one sample, sequenced in a study of T cell changes during pregnancy in multiple sclerosis. Produced via immunoSEQ multiplex PCR; TCRdb's table is partial and in-frame only. The table lists about 97,000 clones, roughly nine tenths of them singletons, with roughly 0.77% in the top ten. Specimen: peripheral blood, collected in the second trimester of pregnancy. The source is a female donor in good health, enrolled as a control in a pregnancy study.

This clone is a singleton in its sample. This CDR3 is CASSSRDRDEQYF. CDR3 in DNA: TGTGCCAGCAGTTCCCGGGACAGGGACGAGCAGTACTTC. The chain joins TRBV6-5 to TRBJ2-7, with 9 bases identical to TRBD1. Germline V CDR1 and CDR2: MNHEY, SVGAGI. Trimming removed 4 bases from V and 5 bases from J; junction bases left unmatched: 3. The CDR3 loop spans 13 amino acids.

The chain uses TRBV9 and TRBJ1-3; D is possibly TRBD1 (5 bases). The CDR3 is 20 amino acids. CDR1 and CDR2 from the germline V gene are SGDLS and YYNGEE. Deletions cut 4 bases from V and 0 bases from J, with 26 bases between. The DNA for the CDR3 is TGTGCCAGCAGCTCCCTTGGTCCCAGGGTGGCGTCCGCCTCTGGAAACACCATATATTTT. It is translated as CASSSLGPRVASASGNTIYF.

The chain is built from TRBV4-3 and TRBJ1-2; 7 nucleotides match TRBD1. The CDR3 covers 15 residues. V lost 0 bases and J lost 5; bases outside the gene matches: 6. The germline V gene encodes CDR1 LGHNA and CDR2 YSLEER. CDR3 bases: TGCGCCAGCAGCCAAGATCGCAGGGGGGAGTATGGCTACACCTTC. Translation gives CASSQDRRGEYGYTF.

The chain is built from TRBV29-1 and TRBJ1-5; no definite D call. The CDR3 runs to 13 residues. Trimming stripped 5 bases from V and 2 bases from J, with 10 bases between. Per germline, CDR1 SQVTM and CDR2 ANQGSEA. The CDR3 sequence: CSVRVGGNQPQHF. CDR3 DNA: TGCAGCGTTCGGGTCGGGGGCAATCAGCCCCAGCATTTT.

This rearrangement joins TRBV25-1 to TRBJ1-6; 8 bases fit TRBD1. Germline CDR1 MGHDK, CDR2 SYGVNS. This CDR3 contains 14 residues. Trimming removed 4 bases from V and 8 bases from J; junction bases left unmatched: 4. CDR3 nucleotide sequence: TGTGCCAGCAGTGCTGTGACAGGGGATTCACCCCTCCACTTT. Encoded protein: CASSAVTGDSPLHF. The whole variable domain, filled in from reference TRBV25-1 and TRBJ1-6, reads EADIYQTPRYLVIGTGKKITLECSQTMGHDKMYWYQQDPGMELHLIHYSYGVNSTEKGDLSSESTVSRIRTEHFPLTLESARPSHTSQYLCASSAVTGDSPLHFGNGTRLTVT.

This chain connects TRBV6-1 to TRBJ2-7, with 9 bases fitting TRBD2. V shed 6 bases, J shed 3 bases, and the junction held 6 bases outside the gene matches. The CDR3 length is 14 residues. CDR1 and CDR2 from the germline V gene are MNHNS and SASEGT. The CDR3 DNA reads as TGTGCCAGCAGGCGAGCGGGGGGTTACTACGAGCAGTACTTC. As protein: CASRRAGGYYEQYF.

This clone was counted between two and nine times. This chain joins TRBV9 and TRBJ1-2; the match to TRBD1 covers 7 bases. Germline-derived CDR1 and CDR2 are SGDLS and YYNGEE. J lost 3 bases, V lost 7 bases, and 6 bases had no gene match. This CDR3 comprises 13 residues. CDR3 in amino acids: CASASGTDYGYTF. The CDR3 DNA reads TGTGCCAGCGCCTCCGGGACAGACTATGGCTACACCTTC.

This clone has a handful of counts. The CDR3 here is CASTRSSLGGYGYTF. In DNA, the CDR3 is TGTGCCAGCACCCGAAGTAGTCTGGGAGGCTATGGCTACACCTTC. The chain recombines TRBV11-2 with TRBJ1-2; D ambiguous. Germline lookup yields CDR1 SGHAT and CDR2 FQNNGV. V lost 7 bases, J lost 4 bases, and 19 bases lay in between. There are 15 residues in the CDR3.

The chain employs TRBV11-2 and TRBJ2-5; D perhaps matches TRBD1 (5 bases). Trimming cost V 1 base and J 3 bases, with 6 bases left between them. The CDR3 is 13 amino acids. Germline assignment: CDR1 SGHAT and CDR2 FQNNGV. In DNA form, the CDR3 reads TGTGCCAGCAGCTTAGGGGGCAAAGAGACCCAGTACTTC. It yields the protein CASSLGGKETQYF. Full variable domain (missing parts from reference TRBV11-2 and TRBJ2-5): EAGVAQSPRYKIIEKRQSVAFWCNPISGHATLYWYQQILGQGPKLLIQFQNNGVVDDSQLPKDRFSAERLKGVDSTLKIQPAKLEDSAVYLCASSLGGKETQYFGPGTRLLVL.

The chain joins TRBV28 to TRBJ2-3; 8 bases map to TRBD2. Germline assignment: CDR1 MDHEN and CDR2 SYDVKM. Trimming removed 6 bases from V and 1 base from J; junction bases left unmatched: 9. The CDR3 is 16 residues long. Written as DNA, the CDR3 is TGTGCCAGCAGCTCCCCCGGGACTAGTGGCACAGATACGCAGTATTTT. This encodes CASSSPGTSGTDTQYF.

The chain has TRBV5-1 and TRBJ2-7, with D hard to call. The germline gives CDR1 SGHRS, CDR2 YFSETQ. V dropped 1 base and J dropped 1 base, with 6 bases sitting between them. There are 13 residues in the CDR3. DNA of the CDR3: TGCGCCAGCAGCTTGACAGTGTCCTACGAGCAGTACTTC. This codes for CASSLTVSYEQYF.

V and J are TRBV9 and TRBJ2-2; D possibly corresponds to TRBD2 (5 bases). The germline V gene has CDR1 SGDLS and CDR2 YYNGEE. V lost 4 bases and J 3 bases, leaving 10 bases between the germline ends. There are 14 residues in the CDR3. The CDR3 reads CASSSDYYTGELFF. In DNA, the CDR3 is TGTGCCAGCAGCTCCGACTACTACACCGGGGAGCTGTTTTTT.

This clone was observed a few times. The V call is TRBV7-9, the J call TRBJ2-5; D is possibly TRBD2 (6 bases). V was clipped by 5 bases and J by 2 bases, with 15 bases between them. CDR3 length: 15 amino acids. Germline CDR1 and CDR2: SEHNR and FQNEAQ (reference sequence). The CDR3 spells CASSRSSSAQETQYF. The CDR3 bases are TGTGCCAGCAGCCGTAGTTCTAGCGCGCAAGAGACCCAGTACTTC.

This clone appeared once. The V and J genes are TRBV6-4 and TRBJ1-1; possible D gene TRBD1, 6 bases. Per germline, CDR1 MRHNA and CDR2 SNTAGT. V was pared by 5 bases and J by 7 bases, with 14 bases between. The CDR3 runs to 13 residues. The CDR3 spells CASSPTYRDEAFF. As DNA, the CDR3 is TGTGCCAGCAGTCCAACATACAGGGATGAAGCTTTCTTT.

CDR3 in DNA: TGTGCCAGCAGGCCCGACAGGAGAGAGGGCTACACCTTC. It codes for CASRPDRREGYTF. This sequence joins TRBV2 and TRBJ1-2, with D perhaps TRBD1 (6 bases). Looked up from germline, CDR1 is SNHLY and CDR2 is FYNNEI. This CDR3 spans 13 amino acids. V lost 6 bases, J lost 8 bases, and 16 bases lay in between.

V gene TRBV9 combines with J gene TRBJ2-1; TRBD2 agrees at 8 bases. This CDR3 contains 15 residues. The germline gives CDR1 SGDLS, CDR2 YYNGEE. The trim removed 0 bases at V and 5 bases at J, leaving 4 bases unmatched. The CDR3 DNA follows: TGTGCCAGCAGCGTAGGCGGGAGGAGAGACAATGAGCAGTTCTTC. This translates into CASSVGGRRDNEQFF.

The chain couples TRBV28 to TRBJ2-2, with D maybe TRBD2 (5 bases). Germline V gene data show CDR1 as MDHEN and CDR2 as SYDVKM. This CDR3 contains 14 residues. The ends were cut back, 6 bases at V and 0 bases at J, with 8 bases in the middle. The CDR3 is CASRDGANTGELFF. DNA for the CDR3: TGTGCCAGCAGGGACGGGGCGAACACCGGGGAGCTGTTTTTT. The full variable domain, completed using reference TRBV28 and TRBJ2-2, is DVKVTQSSRYLVKRTGEKVFLECVQDMDHENMFWYRQDPGLGLRLIYFSYDVKMKEKGDIPEGYSVSREKKERFSLILESASTNQTSMYLCASRDGANTGELFFGEGSRLTVL.

The rearrangement links TRBV5-1 to TRBJ1-2; TRBD1 might be the D (5 bases). This CDR3 has 14 residues. Germline V gene lookup returns CDR1 SGHRS and CDR2 YFSETQ. The ends were cut back, 6 bases at V and 4 bases at J, with 16 bases in the middle. The DNA for the CDR3 is TGCGCCAGCACCCCTGAAGCAGGGATCTATGGCTACACCTTC. Translation gives CASTPEAGIYGYTF.

This clone was recorded only once. The chain is built from TRBV7-2 and TRBJ2-7; 10 nucleotides agree with TRBD2. This CDR3 is built from 16 residues. Germline CDR1 is SGHTA and CDR2 is FQGNSA. J was trimmed by 7 bases and V by 1 base; bases with no gene match: 10. CDR3 sequence reads: CASSLGGLAARGEQYF. CDR3 nucleotides: TGTGCCAGCAGCTTAGGCGGACTAGCGGCAAGGGGTGAGCAGTACTTC.

The J gene is TRBJ1-6, the V gene TRBV27, with 10 bases that match TRBD1. CDR1 is MNHEY and CDR2 is SMNVEV in the germline V gene (reference sequence). The length of the CDR3 is 17 residues. Germline trimming cut 6 bases from V and 5 bases from J; bases unmatched to any gene: 10. This chain's CDR3 is CASRRGTGERHNSPLHF. For the CDR3, the DNA is TGTGCCAGCAGAAGAGGGACAGGGGAGAGGCATAATTCACCCCTCCACTTT.

V and J are TRBV19 and TRBJ2-5; TRBD1 matches at 9 bases. The DNA end is more similar to TRBJ2-7, so the J call may be wrong. The CDR3 runs 15 residues. The germline gives CDR1 LNHDA, CDR2 SQIVND (reference sequence). CDR3 bases: TGTGCCAGTACCGTGCCGGGACAGGGCCGCTACGAGCAGTACTTC. It specifies CASTVPGQGRYEQYF.

The chain has TRBV19 and TRBJ1-5; 10 bases agree with TRBD1. The CDR3 totals 17 residues. The V segment lost 5 bases and the J segment 1 base; nucleotides outside the gene matches: 8. Germline V gene sequence: CDR1 LNHDA, CDR2 SQIVND (reference sequence). This chain's CDR3 is CASSPGQGGWSNQPQHF. In nucleotides, the CDR3 is TGTGCCAGTAGTCCCGGACAGGGGGGCTGGAGCAATCAGCCCCAGCATTTT.

This chain links TRBV27 with TRBJ1-2; no clear D gene. This CDR3 spans 12 amino acids. Trimming shortened V by 10 bases and J by 4 bases, and 13 bases separated the two germline ends. Germline loops: CDR1 MNHEY, CDR2 SMNVEV (reference sequence). The CDR3 DNA reads TGTGCCACCACGGAGGATGGCTATGGCTACACCTTC. This translates into CATTEDGYGYTF.

The rearrangement uses TRBV10-3 and TRBJ2-3; 16 nucleotides line up with TRBD2. V lost 6 bases and J lost 1; bases outside the gene matches: 1. Germline V gives CDR1 ENHRY, CDR2 SYGVKD. This CDR3 contains 16 residues. CDR3 in amino acids: CAIRGTSGGGTDTQYF. CDR3 coding DNA: TGTGCCATCAGGGGGACTAGCGGGGGGGGCACAGATACGCAGTATTTT.

V and J are TRBV6-4 and TRBJ1-1; weak D call: TRBD1 (5 bases). V lost 7 bases and J 1 base, leaving 22 bases between the germline ends. Germline V gives CDR1 MRHNA, CDR2 SNTAGT. The CDR3 has 17 residues. The CDR3 DNA follows: TGTGCCAGCACCCGATTTCCCCAGGGTATGGGGAACACTGAAGCTTTCTTT. Amino acid sequence: CASTRFPQGMGNTEAFF.

Worth noting for this clone: One end of the junction varies from germline; a read error may be responsible. The gene calls are TRBV7-9 and TRBJ1-2; perhaps TRBD1 as D (6 bases). This CDR3 has 18 amino acids. Germline V gene sequence: CDR1 SEHNR, CDR2 FQNEAQ (reference sequence). CDR3 sequence: CAGSLLGGAGGEGYGYTF. In nucleotides, the CDR3 is TGTGCCGGCAGCCTCTTAGGGGGAGCCGGGGGGGAAGGCTATGGCTACACCTTC.

The chain couples TRBV19 to TRBJ1-2; 7 bases line up with TRBD1. Losses at the gene ends were 0 bases for V and 4 bases for J; bases not matched to a gene: 2. This CDR3 has 14 residues. The V gene's germline CDR1 is LNHDA and CDR2 SQIVND (reference sequence). The CDR3 here is CASSIETGSYGYTF. The CDR3 DNA reads as TGTGCCAGTAGTATAGAGACAGGGAGCTATGGCTACACCTTC.

The chain links TRBV10-3 to TRBJ1-1; the D gene is possibly TRBD1 (5 bases). Germline V gene sequence: CDR1 ENHRY, CDR2 SYGVKD. The CDR3 has 11 amino acids. The germline V and J ends were trimmed by 7 bases and 5 bases, with 8 bases remaining between them. CDR3: CAIKEGTEAFF. In DNA, the CDR3 is TGTGCCATCAAGGAGGGGACTGAAGCTTTCTTT.

V usage is TRBV6-5 and J usage is TRBJ1-4; TRBD1 might be the D (6 bases). This CDR3 region has 14 residues. From germline, CDR1 is MNHEY and CDR2 SVGAGI. Trimming pared 6 bases from V and 5 bases from J, leaving 13 bases between. The CDR3 DNA reads as TGTGCCAGCAGCCACAGGGTGGGAAATGAAAAACTGTTTTTT. Amino acid sequence: CASSHRVGNEKLFF.

The chain recombines TRBV5-1 with TRBJ1-5; the D gene is possibly TRBD1 (5 bases). Germline V CDR1 and CDR2: SGHRS, YFSETQ. CDR3 size: 15 residues. Trimming shortened V by 3 bases and J by 1 base, and 11 bases separated the two germline ends. CDR3 residues: CASSWGFGSNQPQHF. CDR3 DNA sequence: TGCGCCAGCAGCTGGGGCTTTGGGAGCAATCAGCCCCAGCATTTT. Looking up the rest from reference TRBV5-1 and TRBJ1-5 gives the full variable domain: KAGVTQTPRYLIKTRGQQVTLSCSPISGHRSVSWYQQTPGQGLQFLFEYFSETQRNKGNFPGRFSGRQFSNSRSEMNVSTLELGDSALYLCASSWGFGSNQPQHFGDGTRLSIL.